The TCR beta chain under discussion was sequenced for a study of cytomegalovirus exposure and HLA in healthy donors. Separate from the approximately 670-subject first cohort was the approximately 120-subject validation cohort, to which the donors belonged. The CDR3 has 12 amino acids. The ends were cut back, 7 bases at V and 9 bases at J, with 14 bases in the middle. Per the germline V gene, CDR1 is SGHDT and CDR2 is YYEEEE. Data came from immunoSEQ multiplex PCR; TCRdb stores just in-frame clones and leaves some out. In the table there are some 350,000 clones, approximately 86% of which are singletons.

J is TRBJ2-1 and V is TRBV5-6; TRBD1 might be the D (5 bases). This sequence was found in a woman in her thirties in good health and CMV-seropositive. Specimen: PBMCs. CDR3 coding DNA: TGTGCCAGCTGCTGGGGAAGGGGTGAGCAGTTCTTC. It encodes CASCWGRGEQFF.